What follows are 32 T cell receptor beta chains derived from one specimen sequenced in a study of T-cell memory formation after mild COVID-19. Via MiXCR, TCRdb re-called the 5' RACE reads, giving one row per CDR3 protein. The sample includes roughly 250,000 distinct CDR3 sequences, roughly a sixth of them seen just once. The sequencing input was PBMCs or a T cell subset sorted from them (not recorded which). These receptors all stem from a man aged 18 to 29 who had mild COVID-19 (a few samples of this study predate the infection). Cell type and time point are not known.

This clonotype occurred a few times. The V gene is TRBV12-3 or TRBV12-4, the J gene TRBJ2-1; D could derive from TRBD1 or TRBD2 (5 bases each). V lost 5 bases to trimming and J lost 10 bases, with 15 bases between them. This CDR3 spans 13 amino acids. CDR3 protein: CASSPDGGPEQFF. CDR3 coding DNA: TGTGCCAGCAGTCCCGATGGGGGTCCGGAGCAGTTCTTC.

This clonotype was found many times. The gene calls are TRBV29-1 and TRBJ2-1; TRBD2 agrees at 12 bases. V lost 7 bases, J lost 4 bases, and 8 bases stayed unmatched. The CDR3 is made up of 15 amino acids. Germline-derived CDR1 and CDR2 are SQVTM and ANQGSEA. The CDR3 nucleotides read TGCAGCGCAGAAGGACTAGCGGGGAGGTACAATGAGCAGTTCTTC. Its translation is CSAEGLAGRYNEQFF.

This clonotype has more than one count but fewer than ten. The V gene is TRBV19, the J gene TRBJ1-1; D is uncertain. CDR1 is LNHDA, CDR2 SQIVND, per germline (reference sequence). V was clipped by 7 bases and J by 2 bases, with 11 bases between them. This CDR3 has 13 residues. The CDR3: CASTDTRNTEAFF. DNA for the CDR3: TGTGCCAGTACTGACACCAGAAACACTGAAGCTTTCTTT.

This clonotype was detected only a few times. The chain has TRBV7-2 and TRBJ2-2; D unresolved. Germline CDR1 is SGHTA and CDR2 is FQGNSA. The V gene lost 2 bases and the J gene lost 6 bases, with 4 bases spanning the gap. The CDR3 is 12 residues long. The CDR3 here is CASSLRPGELFF. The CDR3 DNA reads TGTGCCAGCAGCTTACGGCCCGGGGAGCTGTTTTTT.

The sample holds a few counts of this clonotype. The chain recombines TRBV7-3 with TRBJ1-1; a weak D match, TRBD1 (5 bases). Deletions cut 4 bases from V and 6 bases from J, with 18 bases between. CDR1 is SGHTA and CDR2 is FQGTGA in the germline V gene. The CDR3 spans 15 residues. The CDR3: CASSSTTGGAAEAFF. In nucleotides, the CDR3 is TGTGCCAGCAGCTCGACCACCGGGGGTGCGGCTGAAGCTTTCTTT.

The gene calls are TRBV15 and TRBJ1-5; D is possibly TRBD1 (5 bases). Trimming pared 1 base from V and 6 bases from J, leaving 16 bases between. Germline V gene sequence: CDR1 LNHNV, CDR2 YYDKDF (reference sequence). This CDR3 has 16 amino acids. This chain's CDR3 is CATSRVAGAHGQPQHF. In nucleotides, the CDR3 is TGTGCCACCAGCAGAGTGGCTGGGGCCCACGGTCAGCCCCAGCATTTT.

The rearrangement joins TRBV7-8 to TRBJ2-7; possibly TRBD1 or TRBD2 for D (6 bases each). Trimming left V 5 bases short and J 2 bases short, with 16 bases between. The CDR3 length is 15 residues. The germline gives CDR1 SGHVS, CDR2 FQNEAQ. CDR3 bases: TGTGCCAGCAGCCCTTGGGACACGGGAGCCTACGAGCAGTACTTC. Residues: CASSPWDTGAYEQYF. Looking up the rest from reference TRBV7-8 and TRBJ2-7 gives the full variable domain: GAGVSQSPRYKVAKRGQDVALRCDPISGHVSLFWYQQALGQGPEFLTYFQNEAQLDKSGLPSDRFFAERPEGSVSTLKIQRTQQEDSAVYLCASSPWDTGAYEQYFGPGTRLTVT.

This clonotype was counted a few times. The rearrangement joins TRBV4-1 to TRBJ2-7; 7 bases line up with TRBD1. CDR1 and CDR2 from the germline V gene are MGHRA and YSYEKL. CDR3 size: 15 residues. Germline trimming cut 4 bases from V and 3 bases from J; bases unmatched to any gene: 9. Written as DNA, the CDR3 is TGCGCCAGCAGCCTGGGGACAGTGGCCTACTACGAGCAGTACTTC. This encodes CASSLGTVAYYEQYF.

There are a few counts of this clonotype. The CDR3 nucleotides read TGTGCCAGCTCCTTACGGACCAACACTGAAGCTTTCTTT. It encodes CASSLRTNTEAFF. The V call is TRBV6-2 or TRBV6-3, the J call TRBJ1-1; no clear D. The germline V gene has CDR1 MNHEY and CDR2 SVGEGT. Deletions cut 8 bases from V and 2 bases from J, with 12 bases between. The CDR3 consists of 13 residues.

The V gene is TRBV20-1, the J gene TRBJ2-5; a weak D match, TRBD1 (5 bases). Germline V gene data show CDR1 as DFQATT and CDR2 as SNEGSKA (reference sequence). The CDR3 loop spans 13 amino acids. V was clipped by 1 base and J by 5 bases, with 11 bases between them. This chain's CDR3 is CSARADKGETQYF. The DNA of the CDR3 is TGCAGTGCTAGAGCCGACAAGGGGGAGACCCAGTACTTC.

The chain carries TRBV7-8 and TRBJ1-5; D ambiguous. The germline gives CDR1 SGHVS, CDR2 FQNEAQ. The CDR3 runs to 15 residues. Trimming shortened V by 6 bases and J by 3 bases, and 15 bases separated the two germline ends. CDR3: CASRPGPGVNQPQHF. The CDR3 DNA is TGTGCCAGCAGGCCCGGGCCAGGAGTCAATCAGCCCCAGCATTTT. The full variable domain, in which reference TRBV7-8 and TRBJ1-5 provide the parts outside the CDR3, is GAGVSQSPRYKVAKRGQDVALRCDPISGHVSLFWYQQALGQGPEFLTYFQNEAQLDKSGLPSDRFFAERPEGSVSTLKIQRTQQEDSAVYLCASRPGPGVNQPQHFGDGTRLSIL.

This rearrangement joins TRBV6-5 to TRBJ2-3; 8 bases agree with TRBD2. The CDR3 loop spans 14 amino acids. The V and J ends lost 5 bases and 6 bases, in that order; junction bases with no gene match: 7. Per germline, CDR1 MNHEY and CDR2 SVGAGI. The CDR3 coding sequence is TGTGCCAGCAGTCCCCCGGGACTAGGTGATACGCAGTATTTT. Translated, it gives CASSPPGLGDTQYF.

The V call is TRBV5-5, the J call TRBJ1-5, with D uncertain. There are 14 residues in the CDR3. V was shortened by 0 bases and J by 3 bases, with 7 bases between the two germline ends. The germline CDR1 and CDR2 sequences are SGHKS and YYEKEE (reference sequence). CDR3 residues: CASSLAGINQPQHF. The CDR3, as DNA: TGTGCCAGCAGCTTGGCCGGCATCAATCAGCCCCAGCATTTT.

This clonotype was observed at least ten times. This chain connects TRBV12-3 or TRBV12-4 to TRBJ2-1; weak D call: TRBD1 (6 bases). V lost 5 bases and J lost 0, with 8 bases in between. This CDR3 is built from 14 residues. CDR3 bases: TGTGCCAGCAGTGGGGGCGACTCCTACAATGAGCAGTTCTTC. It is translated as CASSGGDSYNEQFF.

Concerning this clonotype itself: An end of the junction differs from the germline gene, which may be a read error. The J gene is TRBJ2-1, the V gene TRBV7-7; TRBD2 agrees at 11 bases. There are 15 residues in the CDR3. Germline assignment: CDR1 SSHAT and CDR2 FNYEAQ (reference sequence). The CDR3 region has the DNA TGTGCTAGCAGCTTACTAGCGGGGGATGACAATGAGCAGTTCTTC. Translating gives CASSLLAGDDNEQFF.

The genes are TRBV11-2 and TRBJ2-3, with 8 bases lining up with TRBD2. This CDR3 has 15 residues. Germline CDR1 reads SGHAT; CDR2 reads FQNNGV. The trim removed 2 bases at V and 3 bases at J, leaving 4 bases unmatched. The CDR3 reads CASSLLPGGTDTQYF. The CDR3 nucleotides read TGTGCCAGCAGCTTATTGCCGGGGGGGACAGATACGCAGTATTTT.

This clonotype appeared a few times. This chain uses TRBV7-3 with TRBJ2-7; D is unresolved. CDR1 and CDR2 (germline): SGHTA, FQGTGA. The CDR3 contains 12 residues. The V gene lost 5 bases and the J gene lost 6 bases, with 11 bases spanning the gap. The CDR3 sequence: CASSPAVGEQYF. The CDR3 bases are TGTGCCAGCAGCCCGGCTGTGGGCGAGCAGTACTTC.

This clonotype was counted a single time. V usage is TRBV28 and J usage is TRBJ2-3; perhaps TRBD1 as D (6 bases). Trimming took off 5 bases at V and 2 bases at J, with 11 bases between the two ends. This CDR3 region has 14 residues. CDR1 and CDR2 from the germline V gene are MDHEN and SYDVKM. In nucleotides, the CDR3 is TGTGCCAGCAGTGCCCGGGACAACACAGATACGCAGTATTTT. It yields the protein CASSARDNTDTQYF.

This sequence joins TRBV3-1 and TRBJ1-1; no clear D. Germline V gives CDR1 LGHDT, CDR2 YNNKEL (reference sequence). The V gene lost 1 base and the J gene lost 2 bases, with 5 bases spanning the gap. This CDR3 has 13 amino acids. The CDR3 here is CASSQVANTEAFF. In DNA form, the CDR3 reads TGTGCCAGCAGCCAAGTGGCAAACACTGAAGCTTTCTTT.

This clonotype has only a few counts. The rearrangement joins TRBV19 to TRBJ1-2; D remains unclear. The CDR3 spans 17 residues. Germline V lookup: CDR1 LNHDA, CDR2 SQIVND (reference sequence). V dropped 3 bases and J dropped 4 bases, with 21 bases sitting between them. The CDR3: CASSIPSGRVTSYGYTF. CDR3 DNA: TGTGCCAGTAGTATCCCGTCGGGAAGAGTCACGAGCTATGGCTACACCTTC.

The DNA of the CDR3 is TGTGCCAGCAGCCCCCTTGTCCCCGCCACCCTCTACGAGCAGTACTTC. It specifies CASSPLVPATLYEQYF. V gene TRBV9 combines with J gene TRBJ2-7; D gene uncertain. V lost 4 bases and J 3 bases, leaving 20 bases between the germline ends. This CDR3 spans 16 amino acids. Germline values: CDR1 SGDLS, CDR2 YYNGEE.

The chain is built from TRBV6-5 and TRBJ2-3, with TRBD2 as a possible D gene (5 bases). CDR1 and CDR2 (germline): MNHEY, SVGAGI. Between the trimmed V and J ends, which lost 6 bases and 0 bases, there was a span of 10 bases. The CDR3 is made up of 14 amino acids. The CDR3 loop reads CASRSGSSTDTQYF. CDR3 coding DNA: TGTGCCAGCAGATCGGGGTCTAGCACAGATACGCAGTATTTT.

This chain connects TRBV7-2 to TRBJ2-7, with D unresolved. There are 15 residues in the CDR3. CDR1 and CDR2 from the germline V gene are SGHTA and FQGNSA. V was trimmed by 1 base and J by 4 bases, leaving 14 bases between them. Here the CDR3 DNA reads TGTGCCAGCAGCTTAGGTGAGAACCCTGGGTACGAGCAGTACTTC. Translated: CASSLGENPGYEQYF.

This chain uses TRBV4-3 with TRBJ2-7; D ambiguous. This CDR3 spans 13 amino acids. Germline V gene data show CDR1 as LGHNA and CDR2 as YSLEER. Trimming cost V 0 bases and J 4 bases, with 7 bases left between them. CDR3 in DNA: TGCGCCAGCAGCCAAGAAGCAGGATACGAGCAGTACTTC. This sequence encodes CASSQEAGYEQYF.

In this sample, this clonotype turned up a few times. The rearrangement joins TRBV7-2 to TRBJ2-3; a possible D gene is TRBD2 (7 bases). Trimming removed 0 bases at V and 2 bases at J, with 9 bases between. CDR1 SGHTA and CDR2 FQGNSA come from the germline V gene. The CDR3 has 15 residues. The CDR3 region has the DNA TGTGCCAGCAGCTTAGCGCGGGGGCACACAGATACGCAGTATTTT. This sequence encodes CASSLARGHTDTQYF. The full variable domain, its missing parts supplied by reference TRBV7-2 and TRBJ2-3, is GAGVSQSPSNKVTEKGKDVELRCDPISGHTALYWYRQSLGQGLEFLIYFQGNSAPDKSGLPSDRFSAERTGGSVSTLTIQRTQQEDSAVYLCASSLARGHTDTQYFGPGTRLTVL.

CDR3 DNA sequence: TGTGCCAGCAGCAGAGAGCTGACCGGGGCCAACGTCCTGACTTTC. This sequence encodes CASSRELTGANVLTF. The chain recombines TRBV7-2 with TRBJ2-6; D is uncertain. CDR1 is SGHTA and CDR2 is FQGNSA in the germline V gene. The CDR3 is made up of 15 amino acids. Trimming took 5 bases from V and 4 from J, leaving 12 bases between them.

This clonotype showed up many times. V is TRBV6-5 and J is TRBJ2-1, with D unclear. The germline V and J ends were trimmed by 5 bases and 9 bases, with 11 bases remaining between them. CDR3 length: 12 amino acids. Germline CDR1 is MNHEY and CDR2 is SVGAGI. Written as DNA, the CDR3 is TGTGCCAGCAGTCCCTGGCGAGGTGAGCAGTTCTTC. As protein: CASSPWRGEQFF.

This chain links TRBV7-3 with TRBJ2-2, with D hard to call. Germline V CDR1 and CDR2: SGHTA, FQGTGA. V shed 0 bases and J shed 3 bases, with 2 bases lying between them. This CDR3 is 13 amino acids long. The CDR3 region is CASSLTYTGELFF. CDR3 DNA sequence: TGTGCCAGCAGCTTAACGTACACCGGGGAGCTGTTTTTT.

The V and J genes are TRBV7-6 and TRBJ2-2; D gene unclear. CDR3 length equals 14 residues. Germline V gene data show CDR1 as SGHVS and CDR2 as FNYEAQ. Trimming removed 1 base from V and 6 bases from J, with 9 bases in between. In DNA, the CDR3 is TGTGCCAGCAGCTTAGAGTGGGGTTCCGGGGAGCTGTTTTTT. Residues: CASSLEWGSGELFF.

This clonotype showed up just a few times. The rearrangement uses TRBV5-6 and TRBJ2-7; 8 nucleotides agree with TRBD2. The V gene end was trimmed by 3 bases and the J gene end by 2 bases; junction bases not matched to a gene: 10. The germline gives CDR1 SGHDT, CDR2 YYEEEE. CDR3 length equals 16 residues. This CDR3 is CASSYIPGTRTYEQYF. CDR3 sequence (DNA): TGTGCCAGCAGCTACATACCCGGGACTAGGACCTACGAGCAGTACTTC.

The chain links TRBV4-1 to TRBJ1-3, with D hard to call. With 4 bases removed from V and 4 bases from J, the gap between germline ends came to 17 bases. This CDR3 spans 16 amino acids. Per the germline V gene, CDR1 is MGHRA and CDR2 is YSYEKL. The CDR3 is CASSPIAGNGGNTIYF. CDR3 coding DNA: TGCGCCAGCAGCCCAATCGCGGGGAACGGAGGAAACACCATATATTTT.

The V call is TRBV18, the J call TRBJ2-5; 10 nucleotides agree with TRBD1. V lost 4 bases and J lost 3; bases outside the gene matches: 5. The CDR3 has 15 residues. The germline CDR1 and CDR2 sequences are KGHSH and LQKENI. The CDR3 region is CASSRGTGVEETQYF. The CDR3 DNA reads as TGTGCCAGCTCACGAGGGACAGGGGTAGAAGAGACCCAGTACTTC.